The 19 T cell receptor beta chains below were found in one sample sequenced in a study of blood T cell repertoires in COVID-19. The repertoire was sequenced with immunoSEQ multiplex PCR; TCRdb's copy has only in-frame clones and lacks some. This sample has about 150,000 clones, with around 83% found just once. The material sequenced was peripheral blood. These receptors were obtained from a woman between 45 and 65 years old in a cohort sampled during active or convalescent COVID-19.

The chain employs TRBV5-3 and TRBJ1-1; TRBD1 might be the D (6 bases). TRBV5-3 is annotated as an ORF whose role is uncertain. The CDR3 is made up of 17 amino acids. V gave up 3 bases and J gave up 4 bases, with 22 bases separating them. The DNA for the CDR3 is TGTGCCAGAAGCTGCCCCCACCGGACAGTAGGGAGCACTGAAGCTTTCTTT. Amino acid sequence: CARSCPHRTVGSTEAFF.

This chain links TRBV25-1 with TRBJ2-1; TRBD2 matches 12 bases. Trimming cost V 8 bases and J 8 bases; bases outside gene matches: 10. The germline gives CDR1 MGHDK, CDR2 SYGVNS. This CDR3 is 15 amino acids long. The CDR3 loop is CASRKTSGGHYEQFF. As DNA, the CDR3 is TGTGCCAGCCGAAAGACTAGCGGGGGTCATTATGAGCAGTTCTTC.

The chain combines TRBV7-9 with TRBJ1-5, with a tentative D call TRBD1 (6 bases). Deletions cut 2 bases from V and 5 bases from J, with 10 bases between. The CDR3 loop spans 14 amino acids. Germline V CDR1 and CDR2: SEHNR, FQNEAQ (reference sequence). CDR3: CASSLQGPDQPQHF. DNA for the CDR3: TGTGCCAGCAGCTTACAGGGGCCCGATCAGCCCCAGCATTTT.

This chain uses TRBV20-1 with TRBJ2-1; possible D gene TRBD2, 7 bases. Germline V lookup: CDR1 DFQATT, CDR2 SNEGSKA (reference sequence). Trimming pared 3 bases from V and 6 bases from J, leaving 12 bases between. The CDR3 spans 13 residues. CDR3 protein: CSASEGGANEQFF. CDR3 coding DNA: TGCAGTGCTAGTGAGGGGGGGGCCAATGAGCAGTTCTTC.

This clone was observed a single time. The rearrangement uses TRBV19 and TRBJ1-2; TRBD1 matches at 8 bases. J was trimmed by 1 base and V by 5 bases; bases with no gene match: 12. The CDR3 has 17 amino acids. Germline V lookup: CDR1 LNHDA, CDR2 SQIVND (reference sequence). This CDR3 reads CASSVRGQEAFNYGYTF. The CDR3 bases are TGTGCCAGTAGTGTCCGGGGACAGGAGGCTTTTAACTATGGCTACACCTTC.

The chain combines TRBV6-5 with TRBJ1-2, with a possible D match to TRBD1 (5 bases). The germline V gene encodes CDR1 MNHEY and CDR2 SVGAGI. CDR3 length: 15 residues. Trimming stripped 6 bases from V and 10 bases from J, with 24 bases between. The CDR3 here is CASRVLAGTAHNYTF. The CDR3 bases are TGTGCCAGCAGAGTTTTGGCTGGGACTGCGCATAACTACACCTTC.

Details on this clone: The same CDR3 can be traced to other DNA sequences in this sample. The chain links TRBV4-1 to TRBJ2-5, with D tentatively TRBD1 (6 bases). The germline CDR1 and CDR2 sequences are MGHRA and YSYEKL. The CDR3 contains 17 residues. With 0 bases removed from V and 0 bases from J, the gap between germline ends came to 14 bases. The CDR3 loop is CASSQDRTETYQETQYF. In nucleotides, the CDR3 is TGCGCCAGCAGCCAAGATCGGACAGAGACCTACCAAGAGACCCAGTACTTC.

CDR3: CASSEASGGGTDTQYF. The CDR3 region has the DNA TGTGCCAGCAGTGAAGCGAGCGGGGGGGGCACAGATACGCAGTATTTT. The J gene is TRBJ2-3, the V gene TRBV6-1; 10 nucleotides line up with TRBD2. The length of the CDR3 is 16 residues. The germline CDR1 and CDR2 sequences are MNHNS and SASEGT. The J segment lost 1 base and the V segment lost 0 bases, leaving 1 base of the junction unmatched.

The V call is TRBV3-1 (or the pseudogene TRBV3-2), the J call TRBJ2-1, with 7 bases lining up with TRBD1. The V gene's germline CDR1 is LGHDT and CDR2 YNNKEL (reference sequence). J was trimmed by 6 bases and V by 0 bases; bases with no gene match: 5. CDR3 length equals 15 residues. CDR3: CASSQDLRQGNEQFF. Here the CDR3 DNA reads TGTGCCAGCAGCCAAGATCTGCGACAGGGCAATGAGCAGTTCTTC.

CDR3 in amino acids: CASSYEGISYGYTF. CDR3 DNA: TGTGCCAGCAGTTACGAGGGAATAAGCTATGGCTACACCTTC. The chain uses TRBV6-5 and TRBJ1-2; D call uncertain. Deletions cut 2 bases from V and 4 bases from J, with 11 bases between. CDR1 and CDR2 (germline): MNHEY, SVGAGI. This CDR3 is built from 14 residues.

The chain recombines TRBV6-1 with TRBJ1-5; 10 bases are shared with TRBD1. J lost 2 bases, V lost 3 bases, and 1 base had no gene match. This CDR3 is 15 amino acids long. The germline V gene has CDR1 MNHNS and CDR2 SASEGT. CDR3 sequence: CASSETGGRNQPQHF. The CDR3 bases are TGTGCCAGCAGTGAGACAGGGGGCCGCAATCAGCCCCAGCATTTT.

This clone was picked up one time. The chain couples TRBV7-2 to TRBJ1-3, with D unclear. V was trimmed by 2 bases and J by 0 bases, leaving 5 bases between them. The CDR3 loop spans 14 amino acids. Germline V CDR1 and CDR2: SGHTA, FQGNSA. CDR3: CASSLQNSGNTIYF. CDR3 bases: TGTGCCAGCAGCTTACAGAACTCTGGAAACACCATATATTTT. Drawing the rest from reference TRBV7-2 and TRBJ1-3, the complete variable domain is GAGVSQSPSNKVTEKGKDVELRCDPISGHTALYWYRQSLGQGLEFLIYFQGNSAPDKSGLPSDRFSAERTGGSVSTLTIQRTQQEDSAVYLCASSLQNSGNTIYFGEGSWLTVV.

This chain connects TRBV15 to TRBJ2-5, with D possibly matching TRBD1 (6 bases). Germline V CDR1 and CDR2: LNHNV, YYDKDF (reference sequence). Deletions cut 3 bases from V and 6 bases from J, with 14 bases between. The CDR3 runs to 14 residues. The CDR3 protein is CATSSHGTRQTQYF. For the CDR3, the DNA is TGTGCCACCAGCAGTCACGGGACACGGCAGACCCAGTACTTC.

The chain uses TRBV5-4 and TRBJ2-1; TRBD2 is a possible D gene (6 bases). The CDR3 extends over 14 amino acids. The V end was cut by 3 bases, the J end by 6 bases, with 13 bases between. Per the germline V gene, CDR1 is SGHNT and CDR2 is YYREEE (reference sequence). CDR3 residues: CASSWDSSSNEQFF. In DNA form, the CDR3 reads TGTGCCAGCAGCTGGGACTCTAGCTCCAATGAGCAGTTCTTC.

The chain uses TRBV3-1 (or the pseudogene TRBV3-2) and TRBJ1-1; D uncertain. In germline, CDR1 is LGHDT, CDR2 YNNKEL (reference sequence). Trimming shortened V by 4 bases and J by 3 bases, and 15 bases separated the two germline ends. This CDR3 contains 15 residues. Here the CDR3 DNA reads TGTGCCAGCAGCCCAGGAGGCGGCAAGTACACTGAAGCTTTCTTT. Translating gives CASSPGGGKYTEAFF.

This sequence joins TRBV4-2 and TRBJ1-2, with TRBD1 matching 7 bases. With V trimmed by 4 bases and J by 8 bases, 4 bases remained unmatched. Per germline, CDR1 LGHNA and CDR2 YNFKEQ. This CDR3 spans 12 amino acids. This CDR3 reads CASSPDRVGYTF. Here the CDR3 DNA reads TGTGCCAGCAGCCCCGACAGGGTCGGCTACACCTTC.

The V call is TRBV7-9, the J call TRBJ2-5; 11 nucleotides line up with TRBD1. With V trimmed by 4 bases and J by 5 bases, 9 bases remained unmatched. CDR1 is SEHNR and CDR2 is FQNEAQ in the germline V gene (reference sequence). The CDR3 totals 16 residues. CDR3: CASSSYPDRGRETQYF. The CDR3 nucleotides read TGTGCCAGCAGCTCATACCCGGACAGGGGGCGGGAGACCCAGTACTTC. The full variable domain, its missing parts supplied by reference TRBV7-9 and TRBJ2-5, is DTGVSQNPRHKITKRGQNVTFRCDPISEHNRLYWYRQTLGQGPEFLTYFQNEAQLEKSRLLSDRFSAERPKGSFSTLEIQRTEQGDSAMYLCASSSYPDRGRETQYFGPGTRLLVL.

This rearrangement joins TRBV9 to TRBJ2-3, with 8 bases that match TRBD2. From germline, CDR1 is SGDLS and CDR2 YYNGEE. The junction had 9 bases not matched to a gene; V was cut back by 4 bases and J by 2 bases. CDR3 length: 16 residues. CDR3 loop: CASSLISGADTDTQYF. CDR3 nucleotide sequence: TGTGCCAGCAGCCTAATTAGCGGGGCGGACACAGATACGCAGTATTTT. Drawing the rest from reference TRBV9 and TRBJ2-3, the complete variable domain is DSGVTQTPKHLITATGQRVTLRCSPRSGDLSVYWYQQSLDQGLQFLIQYYNGEERAKGNILERFSAQQFPDLHSELNLSSLELGDSALYFCASSLISGADTDTQYFGPGTRLTVL.

The gene calls are TRBV6-6 and TRBJ1-6, with D perhaps matching TRBD1 (6 bases). Per germline, CDR1 MNHNY and CDR2 SVGAGI (reference sequence). The CDR3 runs 13 residues. CDR3 residues: CALQRTAGSPLHF. DNA for the CDR3: TGTGCTCTACAAAGGACAGCCGGTTCACCCCTCCACTTT.